Below, 16 T cell receptor beta chains from the same sample are listed, as sequenced in a study of T cell responses to AZD1222 COVID-19 vaccine. Measured with immunoSEQ multiplex PCR; TCRdb has only the in-frame clones, and not every one. The data hold roughly 180,000 clones, with 94% observed a single time. Sequencing was performed on peripheral blood, taken on day 0 of AZD1222 vaccination. Every receptor here comes from an adult in good health.

The chain uses TRBV27 and TRBJ1-2; possible D gene TRBD1, 5 bases. The CDR3 totals 14 residues. CDR1 is MNHEY and CDR2 is SMNVEV in the germline V gene (reference sequence). Trimming left V 5 bases short and J 7 bases short, with 17 bases between. CDR3: CASSPFRQNVGYTF. In DNA form, the CDR3 reads TGTGCCAGCAGTCCCTTCCGACAGAATGTTGGCTACACCTTC.

The chain uses TRBV5-4 and TRBJ1-2; 8 bases align to TRBD1. CDR3 size: 15 residues. Per germline, CDR1 SGHNT and CDR2 YYREEE (reference sequence). The J segment lost 3 bases and the V segment lost 5 bases, leaving 9 bases of the junction unmatched. The CDR3 coding sequence is TGTGCCAGCAGAGGAACGGACAGGGTCGACTATGGCTACACCTTC. Translation: CASRGTDRVDYGYTF.

V usage is TRBV23-1 and J usage is TRBJ2-3, with D perhaps TRBD1 or TRBD2 (6 bases each). TRBV23-1 is classed as an ORF, of uncertain function. The CDR3 spans 15 residues. V gave up 0 bases and J gave up 7 bases, with 14 bases separating them. The CDR3: CASSQSGGSKYTQYF. The CDR3 DNA sequence: TGCGCCAGCAGTCAATCGGGGGGCAGTAAGTATACGCAGTATTTT.

The chain has TRBV6-5 and TRBJ2-7, with D tentatively TRBD1 (5 bases). CDR1 MNHEY and CDR2 SVGAGI come from the germline V gene. The CDR3 spans 13 residues. With 0 bases removed from V and 3 bases from J, the gap between germline ends came to 6 bases. CDR3 in DNA: TGTGCCAGCAGTTACTCAGGGGACTACGAGCAGTACTTC. Translating it yields CASSYSGDYEQYF.

J is TRBJ2-7 and V is TRBV27; D not resolved. This CDR3 is 14 amino acids long. The V end lost 3 bases, the J end lost 2 bases, and 11 bases lay between the germline ends. Germline CDR1 reads MNHEY; CDR2 reads SMNVEV (reference sequence). In DNA form, the CDR3 reads TGTGCCAGCAGTTTGAGGTGGCCTCCCTACGAGCAGTACTTC. Encoded protein: CASSLRWPPYEQYF.

The rearrangement links TRBV7-9 to TRBJ1-2; D is unresolved. CDR1 and CDR2 (germline): SEHNR, FQNEAQ (reference sequence). CDR3 length equals 14 residues. V lost 0 bases to trimming and J lost 8 bases, with 13 bases between them. The CDR3: CASSLAWGLAGYTF. The CDR3 region has the DNA TGTGCCAGCAGCTTAGCGTGGGGTCTGGCCGGCTACACCTTC.

CDR3 sequence reads: CASSLPLGGYTF. The CDR3 coding sequence is TGTGCCAGCAGTTTACCCCTTGGGGGCTACACCTTC. The chain recombines TRBV28 with TRBJ1-2; D is ambiguous. Per the germline V gene, CDR1 is MDHEN and CDR2 is SYDVKM. Trimming pared 2 bases from V and 8 bases from J, leaving 9 bases between. The CDR3 spans 12 residues.

The V and J genes are TRBV19 and TRBJ1-1; TRBD1 agrees at 7 bases. J lost 8 bases, V lost 2 bases, and 14 bases had no gene match. This CDR3 has 16 residues. Germline loops: CDR1 LNHDA, CDR2 SQIVND (reference sequence). The CDR3 DNA is TGTGCCAGTAGTATAAGCGGGGGACAGCAAACAGGGGAAGCTTTCTTT. It codes for CASSISGGQQTGEAFF.

In the case of this clone: This specimen includes other DNA sequences encoding the same CDR3. The gene calls are TRBV7-9 and TRBJ2-7; D unclear. Germline V gene sequence: CDR1 SEHNR, CDR2 FQNEAQ (reference sequence). The CDR3 length is 15 residues. Deletions cut 1 base from V and 0 bases from J, with 10 bases between. The CDR3 protein is CASSLDGSPSYEQYF. In nucleotides, the CDR3 is TGTGCCAGCAGCTTAGACGGGTCCCCCTCCTACGAGCAGTACTTC.

This chain connects TRBV19 to TRBJ2-1; D not certain. Trimming shortened V by 3 bases and J by 8 bases, and 14 bases separated the two germline ends. The CDR3 runs 14 residues. Germline CDR1 and CDR2: LNHDA and SQIVND (reference sequence). CDR3 DNA sequence: TGTGCCAGTAGTATGCTCCGGCCTTGGGATGAGCAGTTCTTC. This codes for CASSMLRPWDEQFF.

The V call is TRBV6-5, the J call TRBJ1-4; D is possibly TRBD1 (5 bases). V lost 2 bases to trimming and J lost 6 bases, with 10 bases between them. Germline CDR1 reads MNHEY; CDR2 reads SVGAGI. This CDR3 is 14 amino acids long. The CDR3 reads CASSYMGGDEKLFF. The CDR3 DNA follows: TGTGCCAGCAGTTACATGGGGGGGGATGAAAAACTGTTTTTT.

This chain links TRBV19 with TRBJ2-1; TRBD2 matches at 9 bases. Germline V gene lookup returns CDR1 LNHDA and CDR2 SQIVND (reference sequence). J was trimmed by 0 bases and V by 10 bases; bases with no gene match: 10. The CDR3 runs to 16 residues. CDR3 region: CATKERAGGSYNEQFF. In nucleotides, the CDR3 is TGTGCCACAAAAGAGAGAGCGGGAGGCTCCTACAATGAGCAGTTCTTC.

The rearrangement links TRBV5-4 to TRBJ2-3, with D possibly matching TRBD2 (5 bases). V was pared by 2 bases and J by 3 bases, with 7 bases between. This CDR3 is 13 amino acids long. Germline V gene sequence: CDR1 SGHNT, CDR2 YYREEE (reference sequence). CDR3 nucleotides: TGTGCCAGCAGCTTTAGGGAGACAGATACGCAGTATTTT. It is translated as CASSFRETDTQYF.

This clone was recorded only once. This chain connects TRBV7-3 to TRBJ2-1; no clear D. This CDR3 region has 14 residues. The germline gives CDR1 SGHTA, CDR2 FQGTGA. V lost 3 bases, J lost 7 bases, and 13 bases lay in between. The CDR3 loop is CASSLGNPENEQFF. The DNA for the CDR3 is TGTGCCAGCAGCTTGGGGAACCCGGAGAATGAGCAGTTCTTC.

This clone is a singleton in its sample. This chain's CDR3 is CASKATGALDIQYF. The CDR3 DNA is TGTGCCAGCAAGGCTACAGGGGCGTTGGACATTCAGTACTTC. This rearrangement joins TRBV4-2 to TRBJ2-4; TRBD1 agrees at 7 bases. Germline assignment: CDR1 LGHNA and CDR2 YNFKEQ. The V gene end was trimmed by 7 bases and the J gene end by 8 bases; junction bases not matched to a gene: 11. There are 14 residues in the CDR3.

The chain couples TRBV19 to TRBJ1-1; D is perhaps TRBD1 (5 bases). Trimming took 3 bases from V and 4 from J, leaving 12 bases between them. Germline lookup yields CDR1 LNHDA and CDR2 SQIVND (reference sequence). This CDR3 has 14 residues. This CDR3 is CASSISGVSTEAFF. CDR3 nucleotides: TGTGCCAGTAGTATTTCGGGGGTCAGCACTGAAGCTTTCTTT. The full variable domain, its missing parts supplied by reference TRBV19 and TRBJ1-1, is DGGITQSPKYLFRKEGQNVTLSCEQNLNHDAMYWYRQDPGQGLRLIYYSQIVNDFQKGDIAEGYSVSREKKESFPLTVTSAQKNPTAFYLCASSISGVSTEAFFGQGTRLTVV.